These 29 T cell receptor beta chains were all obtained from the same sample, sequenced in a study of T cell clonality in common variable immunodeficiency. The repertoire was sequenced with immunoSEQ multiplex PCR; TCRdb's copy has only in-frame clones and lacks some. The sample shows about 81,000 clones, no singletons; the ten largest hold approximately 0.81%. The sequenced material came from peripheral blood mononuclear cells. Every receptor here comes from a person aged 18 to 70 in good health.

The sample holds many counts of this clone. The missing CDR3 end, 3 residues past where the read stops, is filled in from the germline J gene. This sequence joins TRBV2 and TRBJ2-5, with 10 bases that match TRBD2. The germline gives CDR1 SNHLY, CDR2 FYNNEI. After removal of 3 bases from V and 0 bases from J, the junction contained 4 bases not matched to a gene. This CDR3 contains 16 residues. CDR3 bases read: TGTGCCAGCAGTGACGAGCGGGAGGGGTACCAAGAGACC. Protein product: CASSDEREGYQET. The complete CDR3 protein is CASSDEREGYQETQYF. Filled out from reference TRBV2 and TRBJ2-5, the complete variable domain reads EPEVTQTPSHQVTQMGQEVILRCVPISNHLYFYWYRQILGQKVEFLVSFYNNEISEKSEIFDDQFSVERPDGSNFTLKIRSTKLEDSAMYFCASSDEREGYQETQYFGPGTRLLVL.

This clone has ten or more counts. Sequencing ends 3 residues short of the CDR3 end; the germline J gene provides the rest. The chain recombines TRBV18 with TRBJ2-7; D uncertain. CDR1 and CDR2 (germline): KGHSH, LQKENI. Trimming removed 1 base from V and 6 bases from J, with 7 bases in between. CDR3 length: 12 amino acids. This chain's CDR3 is CASSPQAREQYF. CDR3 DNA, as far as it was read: TGTGCCAGCTCACCACAAGCCCGCGAG.

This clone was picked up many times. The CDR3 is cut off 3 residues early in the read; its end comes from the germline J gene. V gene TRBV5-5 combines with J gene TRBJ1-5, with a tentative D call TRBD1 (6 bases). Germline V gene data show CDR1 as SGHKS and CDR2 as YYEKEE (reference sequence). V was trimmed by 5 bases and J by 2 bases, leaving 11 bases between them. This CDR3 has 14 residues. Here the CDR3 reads CASRPGVGNQPQHF. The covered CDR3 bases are TGTGCCAGCAGACCAGGGGTGGGCAATCAGCCC. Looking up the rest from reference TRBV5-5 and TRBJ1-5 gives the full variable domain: DAGVTQSPTHLIKTRGQQVTLRCSPISGHKSVSWYQQVLGQGPQFIFQYYEKEERGRGNFPDRFSARQFPNYSSELNVNALLLGDSALYLCASRPGVGNQPQHFGDGTRLSIL.

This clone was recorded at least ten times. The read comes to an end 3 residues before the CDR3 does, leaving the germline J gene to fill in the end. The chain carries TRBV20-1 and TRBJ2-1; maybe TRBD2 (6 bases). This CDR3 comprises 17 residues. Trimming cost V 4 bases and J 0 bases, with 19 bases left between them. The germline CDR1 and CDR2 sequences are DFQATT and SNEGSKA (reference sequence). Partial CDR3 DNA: TGCAGTGCTAAATTTCCCCGCCCGGGACTCTCCTACAATGAG. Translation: CSAKFPRPGLSYNE. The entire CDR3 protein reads CSAKFPRPGLSYNEQFF.

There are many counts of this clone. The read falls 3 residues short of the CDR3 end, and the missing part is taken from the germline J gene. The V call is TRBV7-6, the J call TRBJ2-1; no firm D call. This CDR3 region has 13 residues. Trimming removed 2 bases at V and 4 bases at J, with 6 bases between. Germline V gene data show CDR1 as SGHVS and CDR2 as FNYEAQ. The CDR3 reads CASSLLGYNEQFF. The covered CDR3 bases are TGTGCCAGCAGCTTATTAGGGTACAATGAG. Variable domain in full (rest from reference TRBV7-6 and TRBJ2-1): GAGVSQSPRYKVTKRGQDVALRCDPISGHVSLYWYRQALGQGPEFLTYFNYEAQQDKSGLPNDRFSAERPEGSISTLTIQRTEQRDSAMYRCASSLLGYNEQFFGPGTRLTVL.

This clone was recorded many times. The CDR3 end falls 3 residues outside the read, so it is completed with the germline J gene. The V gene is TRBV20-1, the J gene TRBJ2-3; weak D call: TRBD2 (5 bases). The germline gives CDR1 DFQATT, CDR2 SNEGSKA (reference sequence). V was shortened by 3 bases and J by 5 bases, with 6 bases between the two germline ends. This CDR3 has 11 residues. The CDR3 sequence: CSASAGDTQYF. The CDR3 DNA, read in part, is TGCAGTGCTAGCGCGGGAGATACG.

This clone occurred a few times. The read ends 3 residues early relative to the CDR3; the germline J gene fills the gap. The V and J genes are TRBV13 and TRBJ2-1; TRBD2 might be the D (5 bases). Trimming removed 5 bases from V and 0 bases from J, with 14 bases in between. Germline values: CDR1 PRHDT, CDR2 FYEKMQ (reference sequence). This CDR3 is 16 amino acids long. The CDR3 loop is CASSLERQSSYNEQFF. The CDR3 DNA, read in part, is TGTGCCAGCAGCCTCGAGCGGCAAAGCTCCTACAATGAG.

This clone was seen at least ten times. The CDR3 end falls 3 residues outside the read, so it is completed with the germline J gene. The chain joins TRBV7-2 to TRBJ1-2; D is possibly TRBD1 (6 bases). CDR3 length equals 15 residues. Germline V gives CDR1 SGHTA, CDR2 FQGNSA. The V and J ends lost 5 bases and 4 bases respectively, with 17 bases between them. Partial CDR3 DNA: TGTGCCAGCAGCGACAGGAAGGGACGGCTCTATGGC. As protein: CASSDRKGRLYG. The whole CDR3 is CASSDRKGRLYGYTF.

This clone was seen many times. The covered CDR3 bases are TGTGCCAGCATGACAGGGGGAGACACTGAA. Residues: CASMTGGDTE. The complete CDR3 sequence is CASMTGGDTEAFF. The rearrangement joins TRBV18 to TRBJ1-1, with TRBD1 matching 9 bases. The read ends 3 residues before the CDR3 terminus; that terminus is restored from the germline J gene. After removal of 8 bases from V and 3 bases from J, the junction contained 4 bases not matched to a gene. Germline assignment: CDR1 KGHSH and CDR2 LQKENI. This CDR3 has 13 amino acids.

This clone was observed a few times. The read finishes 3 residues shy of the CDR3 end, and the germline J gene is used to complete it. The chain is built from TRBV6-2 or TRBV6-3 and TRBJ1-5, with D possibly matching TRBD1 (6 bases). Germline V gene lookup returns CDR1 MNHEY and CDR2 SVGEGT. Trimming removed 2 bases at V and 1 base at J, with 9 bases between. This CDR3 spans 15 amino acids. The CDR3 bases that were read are TGTGCCAGCAGTTACAGGGGGTTAAGCAATCAGCCC. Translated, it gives CASSYRGLSNQP. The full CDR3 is CASSYRGLSNQPQHF.

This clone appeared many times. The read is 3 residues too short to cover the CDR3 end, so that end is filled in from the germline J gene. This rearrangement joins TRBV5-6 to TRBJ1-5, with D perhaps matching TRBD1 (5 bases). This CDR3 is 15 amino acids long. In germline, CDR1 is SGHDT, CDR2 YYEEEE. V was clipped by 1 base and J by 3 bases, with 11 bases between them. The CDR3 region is CASSLLEGPNQPQHF. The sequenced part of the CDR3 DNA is TGTGCCAGCAGCTTGCTGGAGGGGCCCAATCAGCCC.

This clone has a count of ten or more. The CDR3 sequence: CASSPSGSSYNEQFF. The DNA read from the CDR3 is TGTGCCAGCAGTCCGAGCGGGAGCTCCTACAATGAG. The rearrangement joins TRBV12-3 or TRBV12-4 to TRBJ2-1, with TRBD2 identical over 8 bases. The read gets to within 3 residues of the CDR3 end, and the germline J gene fills in the rest. With 5 bases clipped from V and 0 bases from J, the junction kept 3 bases outside the gene matches. This CDR3 comprises 15 residues.

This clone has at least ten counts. The CDR3 is CASSLARHLDEQFF. The sequenced CDR3 bases are TGTGCCAGCAGCTTAGCCCGACACTTAGATGAG. The chain couples TRBV11-2 to TRBJ2-1; no clear D gene. The read falls 3 residues short of the CDR3 end, and the missing part is taken from the germline J gene. This CDR3 region has 14 residues. The germline gives CDR1 SGHAT, CDR2 FQNNGV. Trimming removed 1 base from V and 8 bases from J, with 12 bases in between.

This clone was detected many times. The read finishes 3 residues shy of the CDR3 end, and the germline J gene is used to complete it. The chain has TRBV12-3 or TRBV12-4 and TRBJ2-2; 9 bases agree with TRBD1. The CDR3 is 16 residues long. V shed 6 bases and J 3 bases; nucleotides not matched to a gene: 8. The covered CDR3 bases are TGTGCCAGCAGCTCTCTCGGGACAGGGTACACCGGGGAG. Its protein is CASSSLGTGYTGE. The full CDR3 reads CASSSLGTGYTGELFF.

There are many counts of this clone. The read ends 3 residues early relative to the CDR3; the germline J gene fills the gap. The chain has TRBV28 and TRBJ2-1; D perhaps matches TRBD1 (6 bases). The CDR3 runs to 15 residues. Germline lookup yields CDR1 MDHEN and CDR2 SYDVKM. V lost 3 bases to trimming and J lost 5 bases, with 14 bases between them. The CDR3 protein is CASSLGRTANNEQFF. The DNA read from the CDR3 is TGTGCCAGCAGTTTGGGGCGGACAGCGAACAATGAG. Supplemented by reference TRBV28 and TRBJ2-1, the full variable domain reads DVKVTQSSRYLVKRTGEKVFLECVQDMDHENMFWYRQDPGLGLRLIYFSYDVKMKEKGDIPEGYSVSREKKERFSLILESASTNQTSMYLCASSLGRTANNEQFFGPGTRLTVL.

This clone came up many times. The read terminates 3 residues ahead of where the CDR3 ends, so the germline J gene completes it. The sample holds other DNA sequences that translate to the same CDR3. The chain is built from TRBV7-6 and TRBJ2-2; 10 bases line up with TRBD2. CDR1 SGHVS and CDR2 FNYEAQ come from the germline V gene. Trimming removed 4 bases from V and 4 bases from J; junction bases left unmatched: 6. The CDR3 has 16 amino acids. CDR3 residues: CASSSLAGATTGELFF. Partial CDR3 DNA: TGTGCCAGCAGCTCCCTAGCGGGAGCCACCACCGGGGAG.

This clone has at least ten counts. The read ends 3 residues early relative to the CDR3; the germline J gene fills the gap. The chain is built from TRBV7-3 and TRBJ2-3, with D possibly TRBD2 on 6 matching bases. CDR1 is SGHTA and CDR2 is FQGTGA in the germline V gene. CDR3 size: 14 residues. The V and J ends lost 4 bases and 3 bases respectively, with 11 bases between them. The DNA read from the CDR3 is TGTGCCAGCAGCTCTCTCGGGGGAACAGATACG. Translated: CASSSLGGTDT. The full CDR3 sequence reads CASSSLGGTDTQYF.

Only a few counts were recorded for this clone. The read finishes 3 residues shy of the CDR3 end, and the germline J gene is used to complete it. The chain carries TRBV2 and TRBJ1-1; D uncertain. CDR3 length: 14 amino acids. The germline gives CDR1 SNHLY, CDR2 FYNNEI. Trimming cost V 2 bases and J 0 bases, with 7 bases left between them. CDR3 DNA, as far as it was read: TGTGCCAGCAGTGAAAGCAGGTTGAACACTGAA. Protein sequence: CASSESRLNTE. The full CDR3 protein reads CASSESRLNTEAFF.

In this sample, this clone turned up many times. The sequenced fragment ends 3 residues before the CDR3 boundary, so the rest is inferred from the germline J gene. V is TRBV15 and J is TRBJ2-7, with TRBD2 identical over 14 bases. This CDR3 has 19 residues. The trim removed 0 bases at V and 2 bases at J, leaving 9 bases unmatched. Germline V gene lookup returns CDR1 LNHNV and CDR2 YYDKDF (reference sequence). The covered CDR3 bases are TGTGCCACCAGCAGAGATCAGACTAGCGGGAGGGCATCCGCCTACGAG. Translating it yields CATSRDQTSGRASAYE. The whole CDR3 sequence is CATSRDQTSGRASAYEQYF.

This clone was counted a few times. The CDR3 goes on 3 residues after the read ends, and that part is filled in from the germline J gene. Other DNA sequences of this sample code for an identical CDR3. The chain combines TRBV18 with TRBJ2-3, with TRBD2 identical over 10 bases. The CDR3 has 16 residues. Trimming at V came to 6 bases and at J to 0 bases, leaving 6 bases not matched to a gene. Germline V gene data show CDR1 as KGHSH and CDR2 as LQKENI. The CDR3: CASSSRTSGSTDTQYF. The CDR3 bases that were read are TGTGCCAGCTCTTCGCGGACTAGCGGTAGCACAGATACG.

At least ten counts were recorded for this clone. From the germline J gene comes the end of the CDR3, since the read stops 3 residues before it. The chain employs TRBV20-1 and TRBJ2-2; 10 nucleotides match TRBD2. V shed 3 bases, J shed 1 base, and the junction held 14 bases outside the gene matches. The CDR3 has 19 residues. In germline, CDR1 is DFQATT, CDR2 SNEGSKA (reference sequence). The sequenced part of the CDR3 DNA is TGCAGTGCTAGTGTACTAGCGGGGACGGGCGATCGGAACACCGGGGAG. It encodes CSASVLAGTGDRNTGE. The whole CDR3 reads CSASVLAGTGDRNTGELFF.

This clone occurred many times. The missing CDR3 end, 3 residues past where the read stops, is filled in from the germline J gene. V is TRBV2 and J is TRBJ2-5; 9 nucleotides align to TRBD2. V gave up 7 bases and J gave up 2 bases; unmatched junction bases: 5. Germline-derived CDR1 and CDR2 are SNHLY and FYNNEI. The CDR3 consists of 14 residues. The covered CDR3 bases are TGTGCCAGCATGAGAAGCGGGAGGCAAGAGACC. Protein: CASMRSGRQET. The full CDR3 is CASMRSGRQETQYF.

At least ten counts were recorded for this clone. Here the CDR3 reads CASSYQGVTEAFF. The DNA read from the CDR3 is TGTGCCAGCAGCTACCAAGGGGTAACTGAA. V gene TRBV7-3 combines with J gene TRBJ1-1; tentatively, D is TRBD1 (5 bases). The read falls 3 residues short of the CDR3 end, and the missing part is taken from the germline J gene. Trimming stripped 4 bases from V and 5 bases from J, with 11 bases between. This CDR3 has 13 amino acids. Germline lookup yields CDR1 SGHTA and CDR2 FQGTGA.

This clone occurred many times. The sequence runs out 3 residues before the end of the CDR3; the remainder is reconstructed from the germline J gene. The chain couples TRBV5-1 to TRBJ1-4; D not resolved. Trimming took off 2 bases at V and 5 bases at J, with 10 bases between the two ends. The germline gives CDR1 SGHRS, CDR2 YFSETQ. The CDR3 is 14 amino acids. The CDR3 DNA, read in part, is TGCGCCAGCAGCTTTACTGGTTTGAATGAAAAA. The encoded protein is CASSFTGLNEK. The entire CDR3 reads CASSFTGLNEKLFF. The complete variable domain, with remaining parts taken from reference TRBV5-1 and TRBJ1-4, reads KAGVTQTPRYLIKTRGQQVTLSCSPISGHRSVSWYQQTPGQGLQFLFEYFSETQRNKGNFPGRFSGRQFSNSRSEMNVSTLELGDSALYLCASSFTGLNEKLFFGSGTQLSVL.

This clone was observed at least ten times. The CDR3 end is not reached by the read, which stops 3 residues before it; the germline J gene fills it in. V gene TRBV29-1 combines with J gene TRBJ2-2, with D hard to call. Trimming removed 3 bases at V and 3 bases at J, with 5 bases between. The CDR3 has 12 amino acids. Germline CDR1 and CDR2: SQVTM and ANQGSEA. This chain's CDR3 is CSVDVDTGELFF. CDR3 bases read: TGCAGCGTTGACGTTGACACCGGGGAG.

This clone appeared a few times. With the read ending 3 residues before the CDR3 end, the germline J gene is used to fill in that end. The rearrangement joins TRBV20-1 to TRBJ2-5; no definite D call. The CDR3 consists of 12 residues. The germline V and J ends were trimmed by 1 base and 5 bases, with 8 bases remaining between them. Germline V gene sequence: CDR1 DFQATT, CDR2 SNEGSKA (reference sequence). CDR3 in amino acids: CSARVAQETQYF. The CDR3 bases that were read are TGCAGTGCTAGAGTGGCCCAGGAGACC.

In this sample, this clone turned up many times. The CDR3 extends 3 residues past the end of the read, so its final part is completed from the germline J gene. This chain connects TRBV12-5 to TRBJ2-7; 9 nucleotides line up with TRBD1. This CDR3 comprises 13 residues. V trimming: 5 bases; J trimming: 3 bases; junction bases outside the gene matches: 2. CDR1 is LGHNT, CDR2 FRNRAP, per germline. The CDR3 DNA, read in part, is TGTGCTAGTGGTCCGGGACAGGGCTACGAG. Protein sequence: CASGPGQGYE. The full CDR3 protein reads CASGPGQGYEQYF.

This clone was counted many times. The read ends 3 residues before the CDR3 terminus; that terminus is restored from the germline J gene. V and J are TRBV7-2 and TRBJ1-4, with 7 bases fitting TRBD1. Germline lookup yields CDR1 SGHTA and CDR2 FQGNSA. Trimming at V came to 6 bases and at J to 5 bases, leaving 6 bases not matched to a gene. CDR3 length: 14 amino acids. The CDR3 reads CASSQGQRNEKLFF. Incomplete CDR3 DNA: TGTGCCAGCAGTCAGGGACAGCGGAATGAAAAA.

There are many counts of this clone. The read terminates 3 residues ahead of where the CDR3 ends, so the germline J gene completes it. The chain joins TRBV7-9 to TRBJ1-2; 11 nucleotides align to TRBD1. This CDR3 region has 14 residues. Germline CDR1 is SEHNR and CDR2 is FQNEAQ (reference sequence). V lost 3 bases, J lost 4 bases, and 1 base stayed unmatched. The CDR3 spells CASSLGTGGYGYTF. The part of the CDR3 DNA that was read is TGTGCCAGCAGCTTGGGGACAGGGGGCTATGGC.